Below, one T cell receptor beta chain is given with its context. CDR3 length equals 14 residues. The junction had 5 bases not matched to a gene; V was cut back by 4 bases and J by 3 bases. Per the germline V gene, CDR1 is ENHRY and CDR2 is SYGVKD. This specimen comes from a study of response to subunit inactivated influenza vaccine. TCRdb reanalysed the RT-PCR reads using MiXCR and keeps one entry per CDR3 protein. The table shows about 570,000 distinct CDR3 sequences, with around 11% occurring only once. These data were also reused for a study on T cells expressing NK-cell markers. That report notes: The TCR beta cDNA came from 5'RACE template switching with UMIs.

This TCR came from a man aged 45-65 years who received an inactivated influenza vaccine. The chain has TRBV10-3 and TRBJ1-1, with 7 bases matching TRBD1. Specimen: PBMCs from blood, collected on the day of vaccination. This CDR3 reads CAISAQGGDTEAFF. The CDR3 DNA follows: TGTGCCATCAGTGCCCAGGGGGGAGACACTGAAGCTTTCTTT.